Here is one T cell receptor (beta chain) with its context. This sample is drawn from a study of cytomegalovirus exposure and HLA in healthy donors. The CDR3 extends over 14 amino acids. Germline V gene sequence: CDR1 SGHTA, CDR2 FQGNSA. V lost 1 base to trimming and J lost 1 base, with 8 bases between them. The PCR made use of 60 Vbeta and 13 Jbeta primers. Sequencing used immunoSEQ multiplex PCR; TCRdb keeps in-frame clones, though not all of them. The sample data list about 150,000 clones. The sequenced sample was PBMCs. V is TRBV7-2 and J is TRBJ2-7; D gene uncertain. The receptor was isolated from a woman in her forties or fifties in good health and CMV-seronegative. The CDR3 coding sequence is TGTGCCAGCAGCTTAGGGGCAAATTCCTACGAGCAGTACTTC. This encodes CASSLGANSYEQYF.